Presented here are 32 T cell receptor beta chains from one specimen sequenced in a study of blood T cell repertoires in COVID-19. This table comes from immunoSEQ multiplex PCR, and its TCRdb copy is limited to in-frame clones, with some not included. The sample has 210,000 or so clones, about 88% seen once; the top ten hold around 6.6%. Material for sequencing was peripheral blood. The receptors stem from a woman in her thirties or forties who had recovered from COVID-19.

The chain links TRBV14 to TRBJ2-7, with D perhaps TRBD1 (5 bases). Germline lookup yields CDR1 SGHDN and CDR2 FVKESK. With 4 bases removed from V and 2 bases from J, the gap between germline ends came to 9 bases. The CDR3 extends over 13 amino acids. The CDR3 nucleotides read TGTGCCAGCAGCCCAGGGTTAACCTACGAGCAGTACTTC. Translation: CASSPGLTYEQYF.

This clone showed up just a few times. The chain carries TRBV18 and TRBJ1-6, with D perhaps TRBD1 (6 bases). CDR1 and CDR2 (germline): KGHSH, LQKENI. V lost 6 bases, J lost 8 bases, and 14 bases lay in between. The CDR3 is 14 amino acids. Here the CDR3 DNA reads TGTGCCAGCTCCCCTGAGGACAGTTATTCACCCCTCCACTTT. Residues: CASSPEDSYSPLHF.

This chain uses TRBV3-1 (or the pseudogene TRBV3-2) with TRBJ2-2, with no clear D. The CDR3 covers 15 residues. The germline V gene encodes CDR1 LGHDT and CDR2 YNNKEL (reference sequence). Deletions cut 2 bases from V and 1 base from J, with 8 bases between. CDR3 coding DNA: TGTGCCAGCAGCCAACTGAACTTGAACACCGGGGAGCTGTTTTTT. It translates to CASSQLNLNTGELFF.

This sequence joins TRBV4-2 and TRBJ2-3; tentative D call: TRBD2 (6 bases). V lost 0 bases to trimming and J lost 0 bases, with 10 bases between them. The germline gives CDR1 LGHNA, CDR2 YNFKEQ. The CDR3 consists of 16 residues. Written as DNA, the CDR3 is TGTGCCAGCAGCCAAGATGGGACTGTTAGCACAGATACGCAGTATTTT. It yields the protein CASSQDGTVSTDTQYF.

This chain joins TRBV12-3 or TRBV12-4 and TRBJ2-7; 8 bases agree with TRBD1. The CDR3 contains 12 residues. Trimming cost V 6 bases and J 10 bases; bases outside gene matches: 8. CDR3 in amino acids: CASSQDRVEQYF. The CDR3 bases are TGTGCCAGCAGCCAGGACAGGGTGGAACAGTACTTC.

The chain recombines TRBV10-3 with TRBJ1-2; 7 positions agree with TRBD1. The V gene's germline CDR1 is ENHRY and CDR2 SYGVKD. The ends lost 6 bases at V and 6 bases at J; junction bases unmatched: 7. The CDR3 is 13 residues long. The CDR3 bases are TGTGCCATCAGCAACGGGCAGGGGGATGGCTACACCTTC. Translating it yields CAISNGQGDGYTF.

This chain joins TRBV19 and TRBJ1-2, with a weak D call TRBD1 (5 bases). CDR1 is LNHDA and CDR2 is SQIVND in the germline V gene (reference sequence). The CDR3 runs 14 residues. V gave up 7 bases and J gave up 6 bases, with 18 bases separating them. The CDR3 here is CASKNLPGLDGYTF. Written as DNA, the CDR3 is TGTGCCAGTAAAAACCTCCCAGGGCTGGATGGCTACACCTTC.

The CDR3 DNA follows: TGTGCCAGCAGGCCCGACAGGGGGGGAAAAAATGAGCAGTTCTTC. This sequence encodes CASRPDRGGKNEQFF. This chain connects TRBV6-5 to TRBJ2-1; 9 nucleotides line up with TRBD1. V shed 6 bases, J shed 7 bases, and the junction held 10 bases outside the gene matches. Germline loops: CDR1 MNHEY, CDR2 SVGAGI. The CDR3 consists of 15 residues.

The rearrangement links TRBV30 to TRBJ1-1; no clear D gene. The germline V and J ends were trimmed by 4 bases and 0 bases, with 9 bases remaining between them. In germline, CDR1 is GTSNPN, CDR2 SVGIG (reference sequence). The CDR3 covers 13 residues. The CDR3 spells CAWTGIMNTEAFF. The CDR3 region has the DNA TGTGCCTGGACAGGAATCATGAACACTGAAGCTTTCTTT.

V usage is TRBV30 and J usage is TRBJ1-3, with D unresolved. With 2 bases removed from V and 3 bases from J, the gap between germline ends came to 8 bases. This CDR3 comprises 13 residues. Germline V CDR1 and CDR2: GTSNPN, SVGIG (reference sequence). CDR3 sequence reads: CAWSPRVGNTIYF. DNA for the CDR3: TGTGCCTGGAGTCCGAGGGTTGGAAACACCATATATTTT.

The chain recombines TRBV2 with TRBJ1-1, with 8 bases matching TRBD1. Germline CDR1 and CDR2: SNHLY and FYNNEI. The CDR3 loop spans 14 amino acids. Losses at the gene ends were 5 bases for V and 6 bases for J; bases not matched to a gene: 8. The CDR3: CASSPRTGSPEAFF. The CDR3 nucleotides are TGTGCCAGCAGTCCGAGGACAGGGAGCCCTGAAGCTTTCTTT.

The chain is built from TRBV18 and TRBJ1-4, with 8 bases that match TRBD1. CDR1 is KGHSH, CDR2 LQKENI, per germline. The CDR3 has 16 amino acids. V gave up 0 bases and J gave up 5 bases; unmatched junction bases: 5. CDR3 DNA: TGTGCCAGCTCACCACCCTTTGGACAGGGAAATGAAAAACTGTTTTTT. Translating gives CASSPPFGQGNEKLFF. The full variable domain, in which reference TRBV18 and TRBJ1-4 provide the parts outside the CDR3, is NAGVMQNPRHLVRRRGQEARLRCSPMKGHSHVYWYRQLPEEGLKFMVYLQKENIIDESGMPKERFSAEFPKEGPSILRIQQVVRGDSAAYFCASSPPFGQGNEKLFFGSGTQLSVL.

This clone has just a few counts. The chain carries TRBV6-5 and TRBJ2-2, with 12 bases aligning to TRBD2. J was trimmed by 8 bases and V by 6 bases; bases with no gene match: 7. There are 15 residues in the CDR3. Germline V lookup: CDR1 MNHEY, CDR2 SVGAGI. The CDR3 DNA follows: TGTGCCAGCAGAAGGACTAGCGGGACCTCTGGGGAGCTGTTTTTT. As protein: CASRRTSGTSGELFF.

This clone was found once. The J gene is TRBJ1-2, the V gene TRBV28, with 8 bases matching TRBD1. Germline V lookup: CDR1 MDHEN, CDR2 SYDVKM. There are 16 residues in the CDR3. The CDR3 DNA follows: TGTGTCTCTGGACAGGGCGCCGGGACAACTAACTATGGCTACACCTTC. Protein sequence: CVSGQGAGTTNYGYTF.

The chain joins TRBV24-1 to TRBJ2-3, with a tentative D call TRBD2 (5 bases). The CDR3 loop spans 16 amino acids. V shed 3 bases and J shed 0 bases, with 12 bases lying between them. Germline CDR1 KGHDR, CDR2 SFDVKD. The CDR3 spells CATSDPGSHSTDTQYF. In DNA form, the CDR3 reads TGTGCCACCAGTGATCCGGGATCTCATAGCACAGATACGCAGTATTTT.

J is TRBJ1-5 and V is TRBV27; D gene ambiguous. The CDR3 totals 13 residues. CDR1 and CDR2 from the germline V gene are MNHEY and SMNVEV (reference sequence). The V end was cut by 2 bases, the J end by 4 bases, with 6 bases between. The CDR3 is CASSLVLNQPQHF. As DNA, the CDR3 is TGTGCCAGCAGTTTAGTCTTAAATCAGCCCCAGCATTTT.

This chain links TRBV3-1 (or the pseudogene TRBV3-2) with TRBJ2-7; TRBD2 aligns across 7 bases. Germline CDR1 reads LGHDT; CDR2 reads YNNKEL (reference sequence). Trimming cost V 5 bases and J 5 bases; bases outside gene matches: 18. This CDR3 comprises 17 residues. CDR3 sequence reads: CASSWLSGRESNDEQYF. CDR3 in DNA: TGTGCCAGCAGCTGGCTCTCGGGGCGGGAGTCCAACGACGAGCAGTACTTC.

The chain uses TRBV24-1 and TRBJ2-3, with 12 nucleotides matching TRBD2. Germline values: CDR1 KGHDR, CDR2 SFDVKD. The V segment lost 3 bases and the J segment 4 bases; nucleotides outside the gene matches: 10. This CDR3 contains 18 residues. The DNA for the CDR3 is TGTGCCACCAGTGATGGGGTGCGACTAGCGGGAGATCCAGATACGCAGTATTTT. Protein: CATSDGVRLAGDPDTQYF.

J is TRBJ1-1 and V is TRBV7-9; TRBD1 is a possible D gene (6 bases). CDR1 is SEHNR, CDR2 FQNEAQ, per germline (reference sequence). V was shortened by 2 bases and J by 1 base, with 8 bases between the two germline ends. This CDR3 is 14 amino acids long. The CDR3, as DNA: TGTGCCAGCAGCTTACAACAGGGGAACACTGAAGCTTTCTTT. It translates to CASSLQQGNTEAFF.

The J gene is TRBJ2-5, the V gene TRBV11-3; no reliable D call. This CDR3 spans 14 amino acids. Trimming removed 4 bases from V and 3 bases from J, with 12 bases in between. In germline, CDR1 is SGHNT, CDR2 YENEEA. CDR3 residues: CASSSQKTKETQYF. In DNA, the CDR3 is TGTGCCAGCAGCTCACAAAAAACAAAAGAGACCCAGTACTTC. Full variable domain (remainder filled in from reference TRBV11-3 and TRBJ2-5): EAGVVQSPRYKIIEKKQPVAFWCNPISGHNTLYWYLQNLGQGPELLIRYENEEAVDDSQLPKDRFSAERLKGVDSTLKIQPAELGDSAVYLCASSSQKTKETQYFGPGTRLLVL.

The chain has TRBV3-1 (or the pseudogene TRBV3-2) and TRBJ2-2, with 7 bases aligning to TRBD2. Germline CDR1 and CDR2: LGHDT and YNNKEL (reference sequence). The length of the CDR3 is 16 residues. The J segment lost 1 base and the V segment lost 2 bases, leaving 4 bases of the junction unmatched. The CDR3 coding sequence is TGTGCCAGCAGCCAATACACGGGAGGGAACACCGGGGAGCTGTTTTTT. It yields the protein CASSQYTGGNTGELFF.

The rearrangement links TRBV30 to TRBJ1-3; TRBD1 is a possible D gene (5 bases). Germline V gives CDR1 GTSNPN, CDR2 SVGIG (reference sequence). V shed 4 bases and J shed 2 bases, with 12 bases lying between them. This CDR3 has 14 amino acids. The CDR3 protein is CAWNGGSAGNTIYF. Here the CDR3 DNA reads TGTGCCTGGAATGGGGGGTCAGCTGGAAACACCATATATTTT.

This chain uses TRBV6-2 or TRBV6-3 with TRBJ2-7, with 12 bases identical to TRBD2. The CDR3 contains 16 residues. V shed 0 bases and J 2 bases; nucleotides not matched to a gene: 2. The germline V gene encodes CDR1 MNHEY and CDR2 SVGEGT. DNA of the CDR3: TGTGCCAGCAGTTACTCGACTAGCGGGAGCCCCTACGAGCAGTACTTC. It encodes CASSYSTSGSPYEQYF.

This chain joins TRBV5-1 and TRBJ2-3; D is perhaps TRBD1 (6 bases). Trimming cost V 4 bases and J 3 bases, with 18 bases left between them. The germline gives CDR1 SGHRS, CDR2 YFSETQ. The CDR3 runs to 16 residues. The CDR3 is CASSPTGIEETDTQYF. The CDR3 DNA follows: TGCGCCAGCAGCCCCACAGGGATTGAGGAGACAGATACGCAGTATTTT.

This rearrangement joins TRBV6-5 to TRBJ2-7; 9 bases match TRBD2. Germline-derived CDR1 and CDR2 are MNHEY and SVGAGI. This CDR3 region has 15 residues. V shed 10 bases and J 3 bases; nucleotides not matched to a gene: 13. In DNA, the CDR3 is TGTGCCACAGGCGTCGGCGGACTAGCGATCTACGAGCAGTACTTC. It specifies CATGVGGLAIYEQYF.

This chain joins TRBV27 and TRBJ1-4, with D perhaps TRBD1 (5 bases). The CDR3 covers 15 residues. V was pared by 6 bases and J by 3 bases, with 14 bases between. The germline V gene has CDR1 MNHEY and CDR2 SMNVEV (reference sequence). The CDR3 region has the DNA TGTGCCAGCAGGTCAGGGTTCGCGGCTAATGAAAAACTGTTTTTT. This encodes CASRSGFAANEKLFF.

On this clone: Other DNA sequences from this sample encode an identical CDR3 as well. The V gene is TRBV6-2 or TRBV6-3, the J gene TRBJ2-7, with TRBD2 as a possible D gene (5 bases). V was trimmed by 0 bases and J by 0 bases, leaving 6 bases between them. The CDR3 contains 14 residues. Germline lookup yields CDR1 MNHEY and CDR2 SVGEGT. The CDR3 region is CASSYSGSSYEQYF. The CDR3 nucleotides read TGTGCCAGCAGTTACTCGGGGAGCTCCTACGAGCAGTACTTC.

The chain has TRBV4-3 and TRBJ2-1; 8 bases line up with TRBD2. The V gene's germline CDR1 is LGHNA and CDR2 YSLEER. The CDR3 sequence is 15 residues long. V was pared by 4 bases and J by 8 bases, with 10 bases of the junction left unmatched. This CDR3 is CASSRSGRVNDEQFF. The CDR3 bases are TGCGCCAGCAGCCGCAGCGGGAGAGTGAACGATGAGCAGTTCTTC.

CDR3 region: CASSGGTAGPTDTQYF. The CDR3 DNA reads as TGCGCCAGCAGCGGGGGGACTGCCGGACCCACAGATACGCAGTATTTT. This chain joins TRBV5-1 and TRBJ2-3; possibly TRBD2 for D (6 bases). Germline-derived CDR1 and CDR2 are SGHRS and YFSETQ. The CDR3 is 16 amino acids. V was pared by 4 bases and J by 2 bases, with 17 bases between.

J is TRBJ1-3 and V is TRBV2; D is uncertain. Germline assignment: CDR1 SNHLY and CDR2 FYNNEI. V lost 6 bases and J lost 1, with 7 bases in between. This CDR3 has 13 amino acids. In nucleotides, the CDR3 is TGTGCCAGCAGGCGAGGGTCTGGAAACACCATATATTTT. Its translation is CASRRGSGNTIYF. Based on the CDR3 plus reference TRBV2 and TRBJ1-3, the full variable domain is EPEVTQTPSHQVTQMGQEVILRCVPISNHLYFYWYRQILGQKVEFLVSFYNNEISEKSEIFDDQFSVERPDGSNFTLKIRSTKLEDSAMYFCASRRGSGNTIYFGEGSWLTVV.

This clone came up once. This chain uses TRBV7-8 with TRBJ2-7; 11 nucleotides line up with TRBD1. Germline CDR1 reads SGHVS; CDR2 reads FQNEAQ. J lost 7 bases, V lost 5 bases, and 10 bases had no gene match. The CDR3 length is 15 residues. CDR3 coding DNA: TGTGCCAGCAGCCTGAGGACAGGGGGCGCGGGGGAGCAGTACTTC. This sequence encodes CASSLRTGGAGEQYF.

This sequence joins TRBV28 and TRBJ1-6; 7 bases line up with TRBD1. The CDR3 runs 15 residues. Germline assignment: CDR1 MDHEN and CDR2 SYDVKM. V trimming: 6 bases; J trimming: 5 bases; junction bases outside the gene matches: 7. CDR3 DNA: TGTGCCAGCAGGACCGGGACAGCCGATAATTCACCCCTCCACTTT. Its protein product is CASRTGTADNSPLHF.